Following are 30 T cell receptor beta chains from one sample sequenced in a study of blood T cell repertoires in COVID-19. The assay was immunoSEQ multiplex PCR, and TCRdb's table has in-frame clones only and misses some. The sample contains 300,000 to 350,000 clones, about 92% of which appear only once. The specimen sequenced was peripheral blood. These receptors all stem from a woman aged 55-70 years with COVID-19, enrolled during active disease.

The V call is TRBV7-8, the J call TRBJ2-5; TRBD1 aligns across 8 bases. CDR1 is SGHVS, CDR2 FQNEAQ, per germline. Trimming took 5 bases from V and 1 from J; bases not matched to a gene: 3. There are 14 residues in the CDR3. CDR3 sequence reads: CASSPGTGQETQYF. The CDR3 nucleotides read TGTGCCAGCAGCCCTGGGACAGGCCAAGAGACCCAGTACTTC.

Points on this clone: Because the CDR3 is missing its conserved closing phenylalanine or tryptophan, this is likely a read error. J is TRBJ1-1 and V is TRBV23-1; D remains ambiguous. Being an ORF, TRBV23-1 has a function that is uncertain. V lost 4 bases and J 5 bases, leaving 8 bases between the germline ends. The CDR3 loop spans 12 amino acids. The CDR3, as DNA: TGCGCCAGCAGTCTTGGTTGTACTGAAGCTTTCCTT. Its translation is CASSLGCTEAFL.

This clone occurred a few times. CDR3 nucleotide sequence: TGTGCCTGGAGCCAGGGGGCCACTGAAGCTTTCTTT. It translates to CAWSQGATEAFF. The chain recombines TRBV30 with TRBJ1-1, with TRBD1 identical over 8 bases. The germline CDR1 and CDR2 sequences are GTSNPN and SVGIG (reference sequence). V lost 3 bases, J lost 4 bases, and 1 base stayed unmatched. This CDR3 is built from 12 residues.

The genes are TRBV6-5 and TRBJ1-1; TRBD1 aligns across 10 bases. Germline V lookup: CDR1 MNHEY, CDR2 SVGAGI. The CDR3 loop spans 14 amino acids. J was trimmed by 4 bases and V by 10 bases; bases with no gene match: 9. The CDR3 sequence is CATLPGQGITEAFF. DNA for the CDR3: TGTGCCACCCTCCCGGGACAGGGGATCACTGAAGCTTTCTTT.

This chain connects TRBV5-1 to TRBJ1-1; D perhaps matches TRBD1 (6 bases). Looked up from germline, CDR1 is SGHRS and CDR2 is YFSETQ. The germline V and J ends were trimmed by 7 bases and 4 bases, with 14 bases remaining between them. The CDR3 contains 13 residues. DNA for the CDR3: TGCGCCAGCTCCCCAGGGGATATCACTGAAGCTTTCTTT. This translates into CASSPGDITEAFF.

The rearrangement joins TRBV27 to TRBJ1-1, with a possible D match to TRBD1 (6 bases). CDR1 and CDR2 from the germline V gene are MNHEY and SMNVEV (reference sequence). The CDR3 is 15 residues long. V was clipped by 1 base and J by 4 bases, with 13 bases between them. The CDR3 nucleotides read TGTGCCAGCAGTTTATGGGGGGGCGGGAGCACTGAAGCTTTCTTT. It is translated as CASSLWGGGSTEAFF.

The chain links TRBV7-6 to TRBJ1-6, with TRBD1 matching over 7 bases. Germline values: CDR1 SGHVS, CDR2 FNYEAQ. This CDR3 region has 15 residues. Unmatched junction bases numbered 8, after V lost 2 bases and J lost 10 bases. The CDR3, as DNA: TGTGCCAGCAGCTTAACCAGACAGGGTGAATCACCCCTCCACTTT. It yields the protein CASSLTRQGESPLHF.

V and J are TRBV6-5 and TRBJ2-3; 10 bases match TRBD1. The V segment lost 5 bases and the J segment 6 bases; nucleotides outside the gene matches: 8. The germline gives CDR1 MNHEY, CDR2 SVGAGI. CDR3 length: 15 residues. CDR3: CASSPGQGDSDTQYF. For the CDR3, the DNA is TGTGCCAGCAGTCCCGGACAGGGGGACTCCGATACGCAGTATTTT.

The rearrangement links TRBV5-6 to TRBJ1-4; 12 positions agree with TRBD1. The CDR3 is 18 amino acids. Unmatched junction bases numbered 9, after V lost 4 bases and J lost 2 bases. CDR1 is SGHDT and CDR2 is YYEEEE in the germline V gene. The CDR3 region has the DNA TGTGCCAGCAGCACGAGGGACAGGGGGCGAGCGACTAATGAAAAACTGTTTTTT. It codes for CASSTRDRGRATNEKLFF.

The chain combines TRBV7-2 with TRBJ1-2; TRBD1 might be the D (5 bases). Trimming cost V 2 bases and J 8 bases, with 18 bases left between them. This CDR3 comprises 15 residues. The germline V gene encodes CDR1 SGHTA and CDR2 FQGNSA. The CDR3 here is CASSLRSSGSVGYTF. The CDR3 bases are TGTGCCAGCAGCTTACGATCGTCAGGGTCGGTAGGCTACACCTTC.

The chain has TRBV5-5 and TRBJ1-5; 7 bases fit TRBD1. This CDR3 has 17 amino acids. The germline gives CDR1 SGHKS, CDR2 YYEKEE (reference sequence). The V gene end was trimmed by 4 bases and the J gene end by 0 bases; junction bases not matched to a gene: 10. CDR3 bases: TGTGCCAGCAGCCCATCTATACAGGGGCTTAGCAATCAGCCCCAGCATTTT. This gives the protein CASSPSIQGLSNQPQHF.

The genes are TRBV7-8 and TRBJ1-4; D unresolved. Between the trimmed V and J ends, which lost 5 bases and 6 bases, there was a span of 19 bases. This CDR3 is built from 16 residues. From germline, CDR1 is SGHVS and CDR2 FQNEAQ. The CDR3 here is CASSPADWEWDEKLFF. DNA of the CDR3: TGTGCCAGCAGCCCGGCGGACTGGGAATGGGATGAAAAACTGTTTTTT.

V usage is TRBV18 and J usage is TRBJ2-1; 7 positions match TRBD1. V lost 3 bases to trimming and J lost 9 bases; unmatched junction nucleotides: 8. Germline V gene lookup returns CDR1 KGHSH and CDR2 LQKENI. The CDR3 has 14 residues. CDR3 amino acids: CASSPSLGTVEQFF. The CDR3 DNA reads as TGTGCCAGCTCACCGTCGCTAGGGACAGTTGAGCAGTTCTTC.

CDR3 in amino acids: CASSLGVTTYEQYF. CDR3 DNA sequence: TGCGCCAGCAGCTTAGGAGTTACTACCTACGAGCAGTACTTC. V is TRBV5-1 and J is TRBJ2-7, with D hard to call. The CDR3 has 14 amino acids. V lost 2 bases, J lost 2 bases, and 11 bases lay in between. Per germline, CDR1 SGHRS and CDR2 YFSETQ.

The chain combines TRBV5-6 with TRBJ2-5; D remains ambiguous. The CDR3 is made up of 14 amino acids. Per germline, CDR1 SGHDT and CDR2 YYEEEE. The V and J ends lost 6 bases and 2 bases respectively, with 14 bases between them. CDR3 coding DNA: TGTGCCAGCACGGCCGACTTCTCTCAAGAGACCCAGTACTTC. Protein sequence: CASTADFSQETQYF.

The chain combines TRBV11-2 with TRBJ1-4; no clear D. V shed 2 bases and J shed 5 bases, with 9 bases lying between them. The CDR3 sequence is 14 residues long. Per the germline V gene, CDR1 is SGHAT and CDR2 is FQNNGV. The CDR3 coding sequence is TGTGCCAGCAGCTTAACAGTTACCAATGAAAAACTGTTTTTT. Encoded protein: CASSLTVTNEKLFF.

V and J are TRBV27 and TRBJ1-2; D remains ambiguous. The CDR3 extends over 15 amino acids. The ends were cut back, 5 bases at V and 6 bases at J, with 19 bases in the middle. Per the germline V gene, CDR1 is MNHEY and CDR2 is SMNVEV (reference sequence). For the CDR3, the DNA is TGTGCCAGCAGTAACAGAAGGCCCTCGAGGGATGGCTACACCTTC. This translates into CASSNRRPSRDGYTF.

V is TRBV6-5 and J is TRBJ1-1, with TRBD1 as a possible D gene (5 bases). The CDR3 consists of 16 residues. V was pared by 0 bases and J by 1 base, with 12 bases between. In germline, CDR1 is MNHEY, CDR2 SVGAGI. The CDR3 DNA follows: TGTGCCAGCAGTTACTCGGGGGGACGTAAGAACACTGAAGCTTTCTTT. This gives the protein CASSYSGGRKNTEAFF.

This chain joins TRBV5-1 and TRBJ1-1, with D hard to call. CDR1 and CDR2 (germline): SGHRS, YFSETQ. This CDR3 comprises 16 residues. V was pared by 1 base and J by 0 bases, with 13 bases between. The CDR3 nucleotides read TGCGCCAGCAGCTTGCTACGTTTGAACCTGAACACTGAAGCTTTCTTT. It yields the protein CASSLLRLNLNTEAFF.

V and J are TRBV12-3 or TRBV12-4 and TRBJ2-7, with D possibly TRBD2 on 5 matching bases. The ends were cut back, 8 bases at V and 2 bases at J, with 10 bases in the middle. This CDR3 spans 12 amino acids. The CDR3 DNA reads TGTGCCAGCGGAGAGCGGACCTACGAGCAGTACTTC. It encodes CASGERTYEQYF.

The genes are TRBV19 and TRBJ2-2, with D unclear. V lost 9 bases and J 8 bases, leaving 13 bases between the germline ends. This CDR3 has 12 amino acids. Germline CDR1 LNHDA, CDR2 SQIVND (reference sequence). DNA of the CDR3: TGTGCCAGCACGCCCCGGTTTGGGGAGCTGTTTTTT. It yields the protein CASTPRFGELFF.

V gene TRBV24-1 combines with J gene TRBJ2-2, with TRBD2 matching over 9 bases. The junction had 10 bases not matched to a gene; V was cut back by 8 bases and J by 4 bases. This CDR3 has 16 residues. Germline assignment: CDR1 KGHDR and CDR2 SFDVKD. CDR3 sequence (DNA): TGTGCCACCACATCACTAGGCGGGGGGGGCACCGGGGAGCTGTTTTTT. It translates to CATTSLGGGGTGELFF.

Notes on this clone: Other DNA sequences in this sample translate to the same CDR3. The V call is TRBV18, the J call TRBJ1-2, with D possibly matching TRBD1 (6 bases). The V and J ends lost 3 bases and 2 bases respectively, with 10 bases between them. Germline V CDR1 and CDR2: KGHSH, LQKENI. CDR3 size: 14 residues. CDR3 bases: TGTGCCAGCTCACCGGGACAAACGAACTATGGCTACACCTTC. It codes for CASSPGQTNYGYTF.

This clone was seen only a few times. This sample also contains other DNA sequences that code for the same CDR3. The chain couples TRBV28 to TRBJ1-2; 11 nucleotides line up with TRBD1. The ends lost 5 bases at V and 5 bases at J; junction bases unmatched: 4. The CDR3 has 14 amino acids. From germline, CDR1 is MDHEN and CDR2 SYDVKM. Written as DNA, the CDR3 is TGTGCCAGCAGTGAGGGACAGGGGGGTTATGGCTACACCTTC. Translated, it gives CASSEGQGGYGYTF.

The V gene is TRBV7-3, the J gene TRBJ2-3, with TRBD2 matching over 10 bases. This CDR3 is built from 14 residues. V dropped 4 bases and J dropped 6; count of bases not matched to a gene: 4. Germline V gives CDR1 SGHTA, CDR2 FQGTGA. CDR3 coding DNA: TGTGCCAGCAGCTGGAGCGGGGGGGCGGATACGCAGTATTTT. It encodes CASSWSGGADTQYF.

CDR3 sequence (DNA): TGTGCCAGCAGCGACCCTGGAAAGCGCCAAGAGACCCAGTACTTC. This codes for CASSDPGKRQETQYF. V is TRBV9 and J is TRBJ2-5; D is ambiguous. Germline loops: CDR1 SGDLS, CDR2 YYNGEE. The CDR3 is 15 residues long. V lost 3 bases to trimming and J lost 1 base, with 13 bases between them.

The V and J genes are TRBV15 and TRBJ2-2; D is perhaps TRBD2 (7 bases). CDR3 length: 16 amino acids. Deletions cut 3 bases from V and 1 base from J, with 12 bases between. Per germline, CDR1 LNHNV and CDR2 YYDKDF (reference sequence). The CDR3 DNA reads TGTGCCACCAGCAGGGGGGGGGCACAGAACACCGGGGAGCTGTTTTTT. This encodes CATSRGGAQNTGELFF. The whole variable domain, remainder taken from reference TRBV15 and TRBJ2-2, is DAMVIQNPRYQVTQFGKPVTLSCSQTLNHNVMYWYQQKSSQAPKLLFHYYDKDFNNEADTPDNFQSRRPNTSFCFLDIRSPGLGDTAMYLCATSRGGAQNTGELFFGEGSRLTVL.

As DNA, the CDR3 is TGTGCCAGTAGTAAGGCTCAGGGGCTTATGAACACTGAAGCTTTCTTT. It yields the protein CASSKAQGLMNTEAFF. J is TRBJ1-1 and V is TRBV19, with a weak D call TRBD1 (6 bases). There are 16 residues in the CDR3. Deletions cut 4 bases from V and 0 bases from J, with 15 bases between. Germline assignment: CDR1 LNHDA and CDR2 SQIVND (reference sequence).

Points on this clone: A read error may produce the germline difference seen at one junction end. The CDR3 coding sequence is TGTGCCAGCAGCAAAGAGCTAGCGACACTGTCAGATACGCAGTATTTT. It codes for CASSKELATLSDTQYF. The genes are TRBV4-2 and TRBJ2-3; D is perhaps TRBD2 (6 bases). Germline CDR1 reads LGHNA; CDR2 reads YNFKEQ. CDR3 size: 16 residues.

The chain uses TRBV2 and TRBJ2-2; 7 nucleotides align to TRBD1. With V trimmed by 5 bases and J by 4 bases, 7 bases remained unmatched. Germline V gene sequence: CDR1 SNHLY, CDR2 FYNNEI. The CDR3 extends over 15 amino acids. CDR3 residues: CASSPITGVTGELFF. In nucleotides, the CDR3 is TGTGCCAGCAGTCCAATCACAGGGGTCACCGGGGAGCTGTTTTTT.